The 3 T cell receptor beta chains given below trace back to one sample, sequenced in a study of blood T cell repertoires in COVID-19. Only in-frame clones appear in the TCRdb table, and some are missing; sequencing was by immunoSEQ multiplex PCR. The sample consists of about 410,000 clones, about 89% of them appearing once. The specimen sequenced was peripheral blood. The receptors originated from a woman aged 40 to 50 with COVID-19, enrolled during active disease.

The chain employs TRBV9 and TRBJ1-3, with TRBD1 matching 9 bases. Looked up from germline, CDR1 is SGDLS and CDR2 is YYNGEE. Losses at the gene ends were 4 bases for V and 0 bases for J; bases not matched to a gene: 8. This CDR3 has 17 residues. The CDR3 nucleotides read TGTGCCAGCAGCCCGACCATGACAGGGGGCTCTGGAAACACCATATATTTT. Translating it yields CASSPTMTGGSGNTIYF.

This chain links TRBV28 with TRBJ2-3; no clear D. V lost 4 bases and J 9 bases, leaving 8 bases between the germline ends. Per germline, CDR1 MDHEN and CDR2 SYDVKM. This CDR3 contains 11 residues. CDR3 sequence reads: CASSSVRTQYF. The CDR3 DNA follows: TGTGCCAGCAGTTCGGTGAGGACGCAGTATTTT.

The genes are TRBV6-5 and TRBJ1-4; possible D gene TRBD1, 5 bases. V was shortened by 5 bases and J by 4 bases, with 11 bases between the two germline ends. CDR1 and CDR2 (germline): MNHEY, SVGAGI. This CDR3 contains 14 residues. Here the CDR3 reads CASSRYGGNEKLFF. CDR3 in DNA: TGTGCCAGCAGTAGGTACGGGGGTAATGAAAAACTGTTTTTT.